This T cell receptor beta chain stems from a study of patients and donors after allogeneic stem cell transplantation. TCRdb fed the RT-PCR reads into MiXCR, producing one record per CDR3 protein. The sample carries some 880,000 distinct CDR3 sequences, more than 15% recorded once. Trimming took off 0 bases at V and 2 bases at J, with 18 bases between the two ends. The CDR3 is made up of 17 amino acids. Germline CDR1 GTSNPN, CDR2 SVGIG (reference sequence). The chain couples TRBV30 to TRBJ2-3; maybe TRBD2 (7 bases). This clonotype originated in a human donor who was either an allogeneic HSCT recipient or a stem cell or donor lymphocyte infusion donor (not recorded which). It is not recorded whose cells these are; they may come from a transplant donor. Sequencing used blood, either unsorted or a sorted T cell fraction (not recorded which). The DNA for the CDR3 is TGTGCCTGGAGTGTACGGCCGCGGGGGCCCTCCACAGATACGCAGTATTTT. Translating gives CAWSVRPRGPSTDTQYF.